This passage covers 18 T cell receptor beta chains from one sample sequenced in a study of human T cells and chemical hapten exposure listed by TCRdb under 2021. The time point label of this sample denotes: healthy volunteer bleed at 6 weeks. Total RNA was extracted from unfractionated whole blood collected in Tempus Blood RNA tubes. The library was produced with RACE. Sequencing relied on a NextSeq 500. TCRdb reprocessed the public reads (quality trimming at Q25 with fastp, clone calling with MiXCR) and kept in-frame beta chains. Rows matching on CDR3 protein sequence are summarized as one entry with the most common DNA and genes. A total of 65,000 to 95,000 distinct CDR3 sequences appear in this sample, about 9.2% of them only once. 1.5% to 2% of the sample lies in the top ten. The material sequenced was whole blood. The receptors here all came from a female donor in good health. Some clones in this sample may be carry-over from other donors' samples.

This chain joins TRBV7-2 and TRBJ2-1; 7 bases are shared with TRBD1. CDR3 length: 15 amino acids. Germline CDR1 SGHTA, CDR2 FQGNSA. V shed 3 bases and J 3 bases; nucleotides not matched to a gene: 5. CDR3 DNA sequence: TGTGCCAGCAGCTTTTACGGGACAGACTACAATGAGCAGTTCTTC. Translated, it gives CASSFYGTDYNEQFF.

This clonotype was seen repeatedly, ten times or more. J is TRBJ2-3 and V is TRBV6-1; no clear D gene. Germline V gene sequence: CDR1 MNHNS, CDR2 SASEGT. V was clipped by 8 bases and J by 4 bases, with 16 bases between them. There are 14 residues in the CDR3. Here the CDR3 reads CASYQGDIADTQYF. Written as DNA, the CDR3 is TGTGCCAGCTACCAAGGTGATATCGCAGATACGCAGTATTTT.

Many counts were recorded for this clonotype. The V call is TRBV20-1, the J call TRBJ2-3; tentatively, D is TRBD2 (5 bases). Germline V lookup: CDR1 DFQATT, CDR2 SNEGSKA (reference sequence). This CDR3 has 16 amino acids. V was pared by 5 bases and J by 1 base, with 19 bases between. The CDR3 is CSASRETAEGTDTQYF. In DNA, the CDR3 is TGCAGTGCTTCCCGGGAAACAGCGGAAGGCACAGATACGCAGTATTTT.

The CDR3 loop is CASSSHVGSLGTGELFF. The CDR3 region has the DNA TGTGCCAGCAGCTCTCACGTGGGGTCCTTAGGGACCGGGGAGCTGTTTTTT. J is TRBJ2-2 and V is TRBV7-8; no reliable D call. V shed 4 bases and J shed 5 bases, with 20 bases lying between them. The CDR3 is made up of 17 amino acids. Germline CDR1 and CDR2: SGHVS and FQNEAQ.

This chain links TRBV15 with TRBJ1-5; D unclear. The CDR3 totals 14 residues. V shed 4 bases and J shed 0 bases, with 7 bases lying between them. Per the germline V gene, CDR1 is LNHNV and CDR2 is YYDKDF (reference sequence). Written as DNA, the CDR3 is TGTGCCACCAGCATAGAGAATAGCAATCAGCCCCAGCATTTT. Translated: CATSIENSNQPQHF.

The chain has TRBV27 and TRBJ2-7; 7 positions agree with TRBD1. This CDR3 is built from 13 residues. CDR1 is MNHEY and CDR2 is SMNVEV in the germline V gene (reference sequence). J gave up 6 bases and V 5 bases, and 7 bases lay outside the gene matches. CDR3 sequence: CASSQTQGSEQYF. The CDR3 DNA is TGTGCCAGCAGTCAGACACAGGGGTCCGAGCAGTACTTC.

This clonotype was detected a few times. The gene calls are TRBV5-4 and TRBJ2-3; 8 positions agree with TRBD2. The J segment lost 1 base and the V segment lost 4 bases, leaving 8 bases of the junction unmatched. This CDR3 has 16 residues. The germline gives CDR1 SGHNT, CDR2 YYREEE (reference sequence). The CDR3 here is CASSPGGGGGTDTQYF. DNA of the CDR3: TGTGCCAGCAGCCCCGGGGGGGGCGGGGGCACAGATACGCAGTATTTT.

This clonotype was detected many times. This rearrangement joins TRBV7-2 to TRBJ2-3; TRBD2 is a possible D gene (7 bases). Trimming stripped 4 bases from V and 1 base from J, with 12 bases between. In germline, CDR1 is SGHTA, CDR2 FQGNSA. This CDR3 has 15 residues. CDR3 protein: CASSSAGARTDTQYF. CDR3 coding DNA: TGTGCCAGCAGCTCGGCGGGGGCCCGCACAGATACGCAGTATTTT.

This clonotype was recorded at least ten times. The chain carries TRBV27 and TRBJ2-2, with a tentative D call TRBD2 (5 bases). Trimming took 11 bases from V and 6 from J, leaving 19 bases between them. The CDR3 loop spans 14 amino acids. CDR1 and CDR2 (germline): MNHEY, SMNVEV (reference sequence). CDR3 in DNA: TGTGCCTCCGCCGTCACTAGATCCGCCGGGGAGCTGTTTTTT. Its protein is CASAVTRSAGELFF.

In DNA, the CDR3 is TGTGCCAGCAGCACCGGGACTAGCGGGGAATTAACCGGGGAGCTGTTTTTT. As protein: CASSTGTSGELTGELFF. The rearrangement links TRBV7-2 to TRBJ2-2, with 13 bases fitting TRBD2. Germline assignment: CDR1 SGHTA and CDR2 FQGNSA. This CDR3 has 17 residues. V shed 5 bases, J shed 5 bases, and the junction held 8 bases outside the gene matches.

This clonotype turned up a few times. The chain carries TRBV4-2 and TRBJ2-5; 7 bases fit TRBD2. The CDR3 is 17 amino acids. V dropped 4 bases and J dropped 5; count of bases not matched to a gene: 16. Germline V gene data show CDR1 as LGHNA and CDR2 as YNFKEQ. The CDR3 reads CASSRGGREEVRETQYF. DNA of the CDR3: TGTGCCAGCAGCCGAGGTGGGAGGGAGGAGGTTCGGGAGACCCAGTACTTC.

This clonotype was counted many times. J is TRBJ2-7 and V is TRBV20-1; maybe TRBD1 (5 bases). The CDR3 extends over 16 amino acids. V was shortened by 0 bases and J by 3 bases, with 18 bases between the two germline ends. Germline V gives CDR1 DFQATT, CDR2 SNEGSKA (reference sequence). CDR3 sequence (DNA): TGCAGTGCTAGAGATCCGTCAACCGAAGGGGACTACGAGCAGTACTTC. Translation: CSARDPSTEGDYEQYF.

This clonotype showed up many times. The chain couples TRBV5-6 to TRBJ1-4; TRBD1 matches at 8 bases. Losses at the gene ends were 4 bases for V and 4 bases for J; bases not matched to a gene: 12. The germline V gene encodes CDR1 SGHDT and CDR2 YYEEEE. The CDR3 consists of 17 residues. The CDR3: CASSIYWGTGINEKLFF. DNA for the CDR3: TGTGCCAGCAGCATTTACTGGGGGACAGGAATTAATGAAAAACTGTTTTTT.

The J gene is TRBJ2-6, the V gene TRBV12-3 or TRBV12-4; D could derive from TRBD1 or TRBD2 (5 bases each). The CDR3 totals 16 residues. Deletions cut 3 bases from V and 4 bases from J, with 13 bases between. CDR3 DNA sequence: TGTGCCAGCAGTTTGGGTCGCGAGGGGGGGGCCAACGTCCTGACTTTC. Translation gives CASSLGREGGANVLTF.

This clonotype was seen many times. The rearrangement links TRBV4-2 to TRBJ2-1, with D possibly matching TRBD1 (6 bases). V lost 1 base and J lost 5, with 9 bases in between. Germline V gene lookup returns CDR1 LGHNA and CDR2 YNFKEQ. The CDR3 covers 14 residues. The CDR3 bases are TGTGCCAGCAGCCAAGGGGACACCAACAATGAGCAGTTCTTC. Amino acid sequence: CASSQGDTNNEQFF.

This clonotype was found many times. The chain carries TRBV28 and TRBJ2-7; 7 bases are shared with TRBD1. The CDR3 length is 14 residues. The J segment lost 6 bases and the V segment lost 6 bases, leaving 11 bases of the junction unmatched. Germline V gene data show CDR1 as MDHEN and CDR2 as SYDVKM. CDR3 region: CASSRQGPFREQYF. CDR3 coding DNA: TGTGCCAGCAGCCGACAGGGCCCTTTTCGCGAGCAGTACTTC.

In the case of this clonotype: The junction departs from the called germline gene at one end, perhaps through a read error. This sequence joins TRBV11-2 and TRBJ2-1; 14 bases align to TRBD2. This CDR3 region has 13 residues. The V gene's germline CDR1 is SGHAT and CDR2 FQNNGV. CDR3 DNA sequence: TGTGCCAGCAGCTTGAGTGCTGGGACTAGCGGGAGATTC. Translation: CASSLSAGTSGRF.

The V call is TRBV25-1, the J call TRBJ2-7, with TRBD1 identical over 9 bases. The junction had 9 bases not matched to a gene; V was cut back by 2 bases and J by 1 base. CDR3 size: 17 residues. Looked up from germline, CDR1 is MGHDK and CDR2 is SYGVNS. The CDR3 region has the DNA TGTGCCAGCAGTGAAATGGAGCGGACAGGGGCATCCTACGAGCAGTACTTC. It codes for CASSEMERTGASYEQYF.